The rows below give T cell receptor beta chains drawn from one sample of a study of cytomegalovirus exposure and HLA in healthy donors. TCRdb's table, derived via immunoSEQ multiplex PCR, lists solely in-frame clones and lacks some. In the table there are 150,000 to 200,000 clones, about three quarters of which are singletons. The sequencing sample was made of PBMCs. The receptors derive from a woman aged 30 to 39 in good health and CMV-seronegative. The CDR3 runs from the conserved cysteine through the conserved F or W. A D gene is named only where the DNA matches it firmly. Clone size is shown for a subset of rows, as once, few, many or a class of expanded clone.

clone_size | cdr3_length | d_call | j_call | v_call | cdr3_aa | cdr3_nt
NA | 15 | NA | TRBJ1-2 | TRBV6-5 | CASTKTGEANYGYTF | TGTGCCAGCACCAAGACAGGAGAAGCTAACTATGGCTACACCTTC
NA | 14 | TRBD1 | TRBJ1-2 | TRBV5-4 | CASSARQGAAGYTF | TGTGCCAGCAGCGCACGCCAGGGGGCAGCGGGCTACACCTTC
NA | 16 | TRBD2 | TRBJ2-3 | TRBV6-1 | CASSEWTRPSADTQYF | TGTGCCAGCAGTGAATGGACTAGGCCAAGCGCAGATACGCAGTATTTT
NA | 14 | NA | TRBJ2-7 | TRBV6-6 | CASSYVTGSGEQYF | TGTGCCAGCAGTTACGTCACAGGGTCAGGCGAGCAGTACTTC
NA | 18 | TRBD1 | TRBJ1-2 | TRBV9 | CASSVAVTGGNPTHGYTF | TGTGCCAGCAGCGTAGCTGTGACAGGGGGGAACCCTACGCATGGCTACACCTTC
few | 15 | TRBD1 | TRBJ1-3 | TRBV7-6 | CASSSQGNFGNTIYF | TGTGCCAGCAGCTCACAGGGGAATTTTGGAAACACCATATATTTT
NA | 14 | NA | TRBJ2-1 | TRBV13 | CASSLEGADNEQFF | TGTGCCAGCAGCTTAGAAGGGGCGGACAATGAGCAGTTCTTC
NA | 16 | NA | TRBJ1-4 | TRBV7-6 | CASSSFPHGQGEKLFF | TGTGCCAGCAGCTCATTTCCTCATGGACAAGGTGAAAAACTGTTTTTT
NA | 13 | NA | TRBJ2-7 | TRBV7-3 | CASSPTGGGEQYF | TGTGCCAGCAGCCCCACCGGGGGTGGAGAGCAGTACTTC
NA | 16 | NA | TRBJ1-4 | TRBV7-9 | CASSLWGEATNEKLFF | TGTGCCAGCAGCTTATGGGGGGAGGCAACTAATGAAAAACTGTTTTTT
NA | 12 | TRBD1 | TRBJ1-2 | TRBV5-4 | CASSDRGYGYTF | TGTGCCAGCAGTGACAGGGGCTATGGCTACACCTTC
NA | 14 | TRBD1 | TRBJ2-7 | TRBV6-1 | CASSQTGDSYEQYF | TGTGCCAGCAGTCAGACAGGGGACTCCTACGAGCAGTACTTC
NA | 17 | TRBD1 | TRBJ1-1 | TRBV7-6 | CASSLGLQGAGNTEAFF | TGTGCCAGCAGCTTAGGGCTTCAGGGGGCAGGGAACACTGAAGCTTTCTTT
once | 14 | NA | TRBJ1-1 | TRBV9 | CASSAGAVNTEAFF | TGTGCCAGCAGCGCAGGGGCGGTGAACACTGAAGCTTTCTTT
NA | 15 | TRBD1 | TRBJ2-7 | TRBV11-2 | CASSLLGQVPYEQYF | TGTGCCAGCAGCTTATTGGGACAGGTTCCCTACGAGCAGTACTTC
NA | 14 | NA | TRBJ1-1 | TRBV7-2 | CASSLQGMNTEAFF | TGTGCCAGCAGCTTACAGGGGATGAACACTGAAGCTTTCTTT
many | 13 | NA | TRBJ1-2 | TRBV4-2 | CASGQQLTYGYTF | TGTGCCAGCGGACAGCAACTAACTTATGGCTACACCTTC
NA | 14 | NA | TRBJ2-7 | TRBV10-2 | CASTVVGASYEQYF | TGCGCCAGCACCGTCGTGGGGGCCTCCTACGAGCAGTACTTC
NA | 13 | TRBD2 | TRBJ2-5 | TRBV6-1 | CASSGGVEETQYF | TGTGCCAGCAGCGGGGGGGTTGAAGAGACCCAGTACTTC
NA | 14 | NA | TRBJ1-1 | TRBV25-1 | CASSEIRGRLRAFF | TGTGCCAGCAGTGAAATTAGAGGGAGACTGAGAGCTTTCTTT
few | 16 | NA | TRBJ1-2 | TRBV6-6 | CASSYPAGLPNYGYTF | TGTGCCAGCAGTTACCCGGCGGGTTTACCTAACTATGGCTACACCTTC
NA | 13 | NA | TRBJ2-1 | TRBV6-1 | CASYWQFYNEQFF | TGTGCCAGCTATTGGCAGTTTTACAATGAGCAGTTCTTC
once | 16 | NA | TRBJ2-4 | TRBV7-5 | CVRSLGQGSAKNIQYF | TGTGTCAGAAGCTTAGGGCAGGGATCGGCCAAAAACATTCAGTACTTC
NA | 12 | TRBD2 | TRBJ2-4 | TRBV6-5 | CATHSGRDIQYF | TGTGCCACCCATAGCGGGAGAGACATTCAGTACTTC
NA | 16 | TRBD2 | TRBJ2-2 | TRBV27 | CASISLAEVNTGELFF | TGTGCCAGCATTTCACTAGCGGAGGTGAACACCGGGGAGCTGTTTTTT
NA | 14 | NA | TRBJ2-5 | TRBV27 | CASSPIDRRETQYF | TGTGCCAGCAGCCCGATTGACAGGAGGGAGACCCAGTACTTC
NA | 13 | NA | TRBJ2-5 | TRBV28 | CASTSQGRETQYF | TGTGCCAGCACTAGCCAAGGTCGAGAGACCCAGTACTTC
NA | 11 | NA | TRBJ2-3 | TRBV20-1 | CSARLTDTQYF | TGCAGTGCCCGTCTCACAGATACGCAGTATTTT
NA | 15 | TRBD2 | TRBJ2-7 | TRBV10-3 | CAISEQAGGFYEQYF | TGTGCCATCAGTGAGCAGGCGGGGGGTTTCTACGAGCAGTACTTC
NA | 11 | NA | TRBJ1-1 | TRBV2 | CASSVGTEAFF | TGTGCCAGCAGTGTCGGGACAGAAGCTTTCTTT
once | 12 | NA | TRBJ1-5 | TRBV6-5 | CASRLINQPQHF | TGTGCCAGCCGCCTAATCAATCAGCCCCAGCATTTT
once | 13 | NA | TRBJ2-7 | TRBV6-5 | CASSRTASYEQYF | TGTGCCAGCAGTAGGACAGCCTCTTACGAGCAGTACTTC
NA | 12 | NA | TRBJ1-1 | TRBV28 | CASSQWGGEAFF | TGTGCCAGCAGTCAATGGGGGGGTGAAGCTTTCTTT
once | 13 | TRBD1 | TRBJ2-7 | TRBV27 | CASSYRGFYEQYF | TGTGCCAGCAGCTACAGGGGATTCTACGAGCAGTACTTC
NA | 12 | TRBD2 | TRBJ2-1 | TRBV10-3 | CGTSGSSNEQFF | TGTGGGACTAGCGGGAGTAGCAATGAGCAGTTCTTC
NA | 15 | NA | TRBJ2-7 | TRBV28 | CASSLPRGMSYEQYF | TGTGCCAGCAGTTTACCGAGGGGGATGTCCTACGAGCAGTACTTC
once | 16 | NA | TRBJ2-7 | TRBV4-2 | CASSQELAGRPYEQYF | TGTGCCAGCAGCCAAGAGCTGGCAGGCCGACCCTACGAGCAGTACTTC
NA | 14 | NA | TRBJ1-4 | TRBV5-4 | CASSEGQKNEKLFF | TGTGCCAGCAGCGAAGGACAGAAGAATGAAAAACTGTTTTTT
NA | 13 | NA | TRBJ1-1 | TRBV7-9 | CASSPGMNTEAFF | TGTGCCAGCAGCCCGGGGATGAACACTGAAGCTTTCTTT
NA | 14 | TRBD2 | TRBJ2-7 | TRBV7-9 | CASSSASGTYEQYF | TGTGCCAGCAGCTCCGCTAGCGGAACCTACGAGCAGTACTTC
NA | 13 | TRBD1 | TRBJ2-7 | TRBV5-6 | CASSWGTVYEQYF | TGTGCCAGCAGCTGGGGGACAGTCTACGAGCAGTACTTC
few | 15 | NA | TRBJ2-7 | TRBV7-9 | CASSLAGVRSYEQYF | TGTGCCAGCAGCTTAGCGGGCGTCCGATCCTACGAGCAGTACTTC
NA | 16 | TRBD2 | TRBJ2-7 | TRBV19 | CASSIRLAVVAYEQYF | TGTGCCAGTAGTATACGACTAGCGGTCGTGGCCTACGAGCAGTACTTC
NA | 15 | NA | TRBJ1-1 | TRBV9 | CASSVEGTMNTEAFF | TGTGCCAGCAGCGTAGAGGGGACTATGAACACTGAAGCTTTCTTT
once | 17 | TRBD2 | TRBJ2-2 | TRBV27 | CASSRVAGRWGTGELFF | TGTGCCAGCAGTAGGGTAGCGGGGCGGTGGGGCACCGGGGAGCTGTTTTTT
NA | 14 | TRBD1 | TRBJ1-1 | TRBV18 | CASSLDRGDAEAFF | TGTGCCAGCTCACTGGACAGGGGGGACGCTGAAGCTTTCTTT
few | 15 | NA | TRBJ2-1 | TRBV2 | CASGVLPHVRNEQFF | TGTGCCAGCGGCGTGCTACCCCATGTCAGGAATGAGCAGTTCTTC
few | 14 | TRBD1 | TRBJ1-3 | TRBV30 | CAYSQGGWVNTIYF | TGTGCCTACTCTCAAGGGGGCTGGGTAAACACCATATATTTT
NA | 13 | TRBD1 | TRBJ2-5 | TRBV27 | CASSSWDRETQYF | TGTGCCAGCAGTTCATGGGACAGGGAGACCCAGTACTTC
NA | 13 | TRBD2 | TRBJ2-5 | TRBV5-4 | CASSLGGGETQYF | TGTGCCAGCAGCCTGGGCGGGGGAGAGACCCAGTACTTC
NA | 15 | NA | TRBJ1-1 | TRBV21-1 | CASSKEVTGLTEAFF | TGTGCCAGCAGCAAAGAGGTAACAGGGCTCACTGAAGCTTTCTTT